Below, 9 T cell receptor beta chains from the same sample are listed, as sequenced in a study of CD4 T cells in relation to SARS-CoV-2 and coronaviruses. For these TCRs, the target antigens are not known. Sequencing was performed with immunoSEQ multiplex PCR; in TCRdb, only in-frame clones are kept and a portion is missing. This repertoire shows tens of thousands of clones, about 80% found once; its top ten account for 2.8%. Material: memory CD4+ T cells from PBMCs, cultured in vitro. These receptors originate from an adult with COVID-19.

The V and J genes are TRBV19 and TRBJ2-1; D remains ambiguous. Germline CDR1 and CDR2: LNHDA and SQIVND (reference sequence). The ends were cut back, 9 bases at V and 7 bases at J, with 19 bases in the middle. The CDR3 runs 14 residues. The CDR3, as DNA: TGTGCCAGCCATAGTGGAAAGGGCCGGAATGAGCAGTTCTTC. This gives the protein CASHSGKGRNEQFF.

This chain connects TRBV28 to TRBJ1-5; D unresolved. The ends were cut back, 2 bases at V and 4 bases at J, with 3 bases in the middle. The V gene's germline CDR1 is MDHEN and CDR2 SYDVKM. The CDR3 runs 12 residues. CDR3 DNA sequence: TGTGCCAGCAGTTTAAGAAATCAGCCCCAGCATTTT. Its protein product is CASSLRNQPQHF.

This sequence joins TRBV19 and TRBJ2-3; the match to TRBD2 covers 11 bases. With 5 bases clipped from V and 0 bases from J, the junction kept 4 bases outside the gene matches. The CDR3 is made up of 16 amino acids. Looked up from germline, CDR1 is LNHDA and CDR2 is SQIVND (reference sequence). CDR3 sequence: CASSLGLAGSTDTQYF. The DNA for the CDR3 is TGTGCCAGTAGTTTAGGACTAGCGGGTAGCACAGATACGCAGTATTTT.

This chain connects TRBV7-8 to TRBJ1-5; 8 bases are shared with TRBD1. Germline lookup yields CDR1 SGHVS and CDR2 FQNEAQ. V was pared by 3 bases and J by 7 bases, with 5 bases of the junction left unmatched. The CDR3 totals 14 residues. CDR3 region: CASSFLTGEQPQHF. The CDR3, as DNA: TGTGCCAGCAGCTTCTTGACAGGGGAACAGCCCCAGCATTTT. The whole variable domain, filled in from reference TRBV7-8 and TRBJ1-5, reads GAGVSQSPRYKVAKRGQDVALRCDPISGHVSLFWYQQALGQGPEFLTYFQNEAQLDKSGLPSDRFFAERPEGSVSTLKIQRTQQEDSAVYLCASSFLTGEQPQHFGDGTRLSIL.

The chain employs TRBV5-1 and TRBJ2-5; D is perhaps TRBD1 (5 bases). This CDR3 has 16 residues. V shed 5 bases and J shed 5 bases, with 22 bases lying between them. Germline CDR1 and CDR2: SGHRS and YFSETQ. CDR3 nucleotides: TGCGCCAGCAGTTCAGGGTTGTCGACGATTGGGGAGACCCAGTACTTC. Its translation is CASSSGLSTIGETQYF.

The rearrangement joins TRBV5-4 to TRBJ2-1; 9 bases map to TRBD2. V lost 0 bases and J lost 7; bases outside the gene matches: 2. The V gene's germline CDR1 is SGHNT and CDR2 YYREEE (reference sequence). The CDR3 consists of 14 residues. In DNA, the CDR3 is TGTGCCAGCAGCTTGGTGCGGGAGGGGAATGAGCAGTTCTTC. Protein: CASSLVREGNEQFF. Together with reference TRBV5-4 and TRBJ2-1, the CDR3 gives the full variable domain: ETGVTQSPTHLIKTRGQQVTLRCSSQSGHNTVSWYQQALGQGPQFIFQYYREEENGRGNFPPRFSGLQFPNYSSELNVNALELDDSALYLCASSLVREGNEQFFGPGTRLTVL.

The CDR3 DNA follows: TGTGCCAGCAGTCACCAGAACACCGGGGAGCTGTTTTTT. Protein sequence: CASSHQNTGELFF. V is TRBV28 and J is TRBJ2-2; D is unresolved. This CDR3 comprises 13 residues. In germline, CDR1 is MDHEN, CDR2 SYDVKM. Trimming took 5 bases from V and 1 from J, leaving 5 bases between them.

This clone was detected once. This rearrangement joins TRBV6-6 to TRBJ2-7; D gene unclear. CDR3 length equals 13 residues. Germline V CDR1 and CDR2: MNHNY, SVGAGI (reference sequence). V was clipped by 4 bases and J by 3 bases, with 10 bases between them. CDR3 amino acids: CASSLTDGYEQYF. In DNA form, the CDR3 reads TGTGCCAGCAGTTTAACTGACGGCTACGAGCAGTACTTC.

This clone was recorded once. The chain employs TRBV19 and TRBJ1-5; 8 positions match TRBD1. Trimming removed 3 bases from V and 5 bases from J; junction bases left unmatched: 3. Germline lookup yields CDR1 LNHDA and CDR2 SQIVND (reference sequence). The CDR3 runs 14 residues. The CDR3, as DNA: TGTGCCAGTAGTATCGGACAGGGCTATCAGCCCCAGCATTTT. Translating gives CASSIGQGYQPQHF.